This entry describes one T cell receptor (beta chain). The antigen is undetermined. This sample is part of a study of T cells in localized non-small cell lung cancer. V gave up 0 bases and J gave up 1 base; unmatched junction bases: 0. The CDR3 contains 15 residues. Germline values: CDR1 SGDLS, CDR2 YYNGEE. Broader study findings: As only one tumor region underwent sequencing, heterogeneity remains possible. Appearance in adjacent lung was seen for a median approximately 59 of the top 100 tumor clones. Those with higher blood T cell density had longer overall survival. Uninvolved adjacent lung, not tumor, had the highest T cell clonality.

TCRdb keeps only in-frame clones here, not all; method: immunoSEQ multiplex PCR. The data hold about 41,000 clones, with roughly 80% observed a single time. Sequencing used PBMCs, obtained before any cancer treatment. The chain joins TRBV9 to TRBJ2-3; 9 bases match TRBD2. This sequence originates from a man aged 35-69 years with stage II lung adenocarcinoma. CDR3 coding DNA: TGTGCCAGCAGCGTAGTAGCGGGAGGCACAGATACGCAGTATTTT. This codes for CASSVVAGGTDTQYF.